A single sample is the source of the 26 T cell receptor beta chains below, sequenced in a study of OX40 agonist ivuxolimab in advanced cancers. Using immunoSEQ multiplex PCR, the repertoire was profiled, and TCRdb retains in-frame clones only, with some absent. The sample records approximately 78,000 clones, around 89% being singletons. Material: CD4+ or CD8+ T cells sorted from blood, obtained in a trial of the OX40 agonist ivuxolimab. The receptors shown here come from an adult with an advanced solid tumor such as melanoma, head and neck, liver or kidney cancer.

The V call is TRBV5-4, the J call TRBJ2-5, with no clear D. The germline V and J ends were trimmed by 3 bases and 0 bases, with 9 bases remaining between them. The CDR3 is 14 residues long. The germline V gene has CDR1 SGHNT and CDR2 YYREEE (reference sequence). The CDR3 coding sequence is TGTGCCAGCAGCTCCCTATCGTACCAAGAGACCCAGTACTTC. Protein product: CASSSLSYQETQYF.

The chain recombines TRBV19 with TRBJ2-7; TRBD1 matches 8 bases. Looked up from germline, CDR1 is LNHDA and CDR2 is SQIVND (reference sequence). V gave up 6 bases and J gave up 5 bases; unmatched junction bases: 6. The CDR3 runs to 13 residues. This chain's CDR3 is CASSRTGNNEQYF. For the CDR3, the DNA is TGTGCCAGTAGCAGGACAGGGAACAACGAGCAGTACTTC.

J is TRBJ1-1 and V is TRBV11-3; TRBD1 matches at 8 bases. CDR3 length: 14 residues. CDR1 is SGHNT, CDR2 YENEEA, per germline. V gave up 3 bases and J gave up 2 bases; unmatched junction bases: 2. For the CDR3, the DNA is TGTGCCAGCAGCTTCAGGGGGCTTAACACTGAAGCTTTCTTT. It specifies CASSFRGLNTEAFF.

The rearrangement joins TRBV14 to TRBJ2-7; D is possibly TRBD2 (5 bases). This CDR3 spans 12 amino acids. Germline values: CDR1 SGHDN, CDR2 FVKESK. Trimming cost V 1 base and J 4 bases, with 5 bases left between them. The CDR3 DNA sequence: TGTGCCAGCAGCCAAGGGGAGTACGAGCAGTACTTC. This gives the protein CASSQGEYEQYF.

This clone occurred once. The chain combines TRBV18 with TRBJ1-3; D is possibly TRBD1 (6 bases). V lost 3 bases and J lost 0, with 9 bases in between. From germline, CDR1 is KGHSH and CDR2 LQKENI. The CDR3 extends over 15 amino acids. The CDR3 region has the DNA TGTGCCAGCTCACCGGGACATTTCTCTGGAAACACCATATATTTT. This sequence encodes CASSPGHFSGNTIYF.

The chain links TRBV28 to TRBJ1-3, with D possibly matching TRBD1 (6 bases). Germline-derived CDR1 and CDR2 are MDHEN and SYDVKM. V was clipped by 3 bases and J by 8 bases, with 23 bases between them. The CDR3 covers 17 residues. CDR3 in amino acids: CASSLGIGTPVSDTIYF. CDR3 coding DNA: TGTGCCAGCAGTTTGGGGATCGGGACACCAGTTTCGGACACCATATATTTT.

The chain combines TRBV19 with TRBJ1-2, with 7 bases aligning to TRBD1. The CDR3 runs to 14 residues. J gave up 2 bases and V 8 bases, and 8 bases lay outside the gene matches. The germline gives CDR1 LNHDA, CDR2 SQIVND (reference sequence). The DNA for the CDR3 is TGTGCCAGTGGAACCACAGGGGTGAACTATGGCTACACCTTC. Translated, it gives CASGTTGVNYGYTF.

DNA for the CDR3: TGTGCCAGCAGCCGCCTAGCGGGGGGGCTCCATTACTTC. Its translation is CASSRLAGGLHYF. The rearrangement links TRBV9 to TRBJ2-5, with 12 bases identical to TRBD2. This CDR3 comprises 13 residues. CDR1 SGDLS and CDR2 YYNGEE come from the germline V gene. V lost 4 bases, J lost 14 bases, and 9 bases stayed unmatched. The variable domain in full, completed from reference TRBV9 and TRBJ2-5, reads DSGVTQTPKHLITATGQRVTLRCSPRSGDLSVYWYQQSLDQGLQFLIQYYNGEERAKGNILERFSAQQFPDLHSELNLSSLELGDSALYFCASSRLAGGLHYFGPGTRLLVL.

V usage is TRBV11-3 and J usage is TRBJ1-1, with TRBD1 matching over 9 bases. J gave up 5 bases and V 0 bases, and 7 bases lay outside the gene matches. CDR1 is SGHNT and CDR2 is YENEEA in the germline V gene. The CDR3 extends over 16 amino acids. As DNA, the CDR3 is TGTGCCAGCAGCTTAGAGGGACAGGGTCGGTTTACTGAAGCTTTCTTT. Its protein product is CASSLEGQGRFTEAFF.

This clone was counted once. The chain combines TRBV9 with TRBJ2-2; 8 bases match TRBD1. CDR1 is SGDLS, CDR2 YYNGEE, per germline. The length of the CDR3 is 19 residues. The V segment lost 4 bases and the J segment 2 bases; nucleotides outside the gene matches: 16. The CDR3, as DNA: TGTGCCAGCAGCCCCGGAGGGTTTTGGACAGGGAGAAACACCGGGGAGCTGTTTTTT. Protein: CASSPGGFWTGRNTGELFF.

The chain joins TRBV18 to TRBJ2-1, with 8 bases matching TRBD2. The junction had 11 bases not matched to a gene; V was cut back by 4 bases and J by 9 bases. The CDR3 runs to 15 residues. Germline loops: CDR1 KGHSH, CDR2 LQKENI. The DNA for the CDR3 is TGTGCCAGCTCACTATCGGGACTAGGAGGGAGTGAGCAGTTCTTC. This gives the protein CASSLSGLGGSEQFF.

The chain joins TRBV19 to TRBJ1-6; no reliable D call. Trimming removed 9 bases from V and 10 bases from J, with 22 bases in between. Germline CDR1 LNHDA, CDR2 SQIVND (reference sequence). This CDR3 contains 15 residues. CDR3 region: CASTAQEVGGSPLHF. CDR3 nucleotides: TGTGCCAGCACTGCGCAGGAGGTTGGAGGATCACCCCTCCACTTT.

The chain recombines TRBV11-2 with TRBJ2-5; D gene unclear. Trimming removed 6 bases from V and 7 bases from J, with 18 bases in between. This CDR3 spans 14 amino acids. Germline loops: CDR1 SGHAT, CDR2 FQNNGV. The chain's CDR3 is CASSFTPGFGTQYF. CDR3 sequence (DNA): TGTGCCAGCAGTTTTACCCCCGGGTTTGGGACCCAGTACTTC.

Note on this clone: One end of the junction does not line up with germline, which may come from a read error. This rearrangement joins TRBV4-1 to TRBJ2-5; D could derive from TRBD1 or TRBD2 (5 bases each). The CDR3 runs to 18 residues. Germline V gene sequence: CDR1 MGHRA, CDR2 YSYEKL. This CDR3 is CASSKEGGSTRGWETQYF. Here the CDR3 DNA reads TGCGCCAGCAGCAAAGAGGGCGGCTCTACGAGGGGTTGGGAGACCCAGTACTTC.

The rearrangement links TRBV6-5 to TRBJ2-1; D is possibly TRBD1 (5 bases). V gave up 7 bases and J gave up 4 bases, with 14 bases separating them. Looked up from germline, CDR1 is MNHEY and CDR2 is SVGAGI. The CDR3 is made up of 14 amino acids. This CDR3 is CASNNQQGYNEQFF. CDR3 in DNA: TGTGCCAGCAACAATCAGCAGGGATACAATGAGCAGTTCTTC.

This clone was counted a few times. The rearrangement joins TRBV27 to TRBJ2-7; weak D call: TRBD1 (6 bases). Germline lookup yields CDR1 MNHEY and CDR2 SMNVEV (reference sequence). The CDR3 is 16 residues long. The V end was cut by 7 bases, the J end by 4 bases, with 23 bases between. Written as DNA, the CDR3 is TGTGCCAGCATGGGCCCCTCAGGGGCGCCCCGGTACGAGCAGTACTTC. As protein: CASMGPSGAPRYEQYF.

The chain has TRBV11-2 and TRBJ2-1; TRBD2 aligns across 10 bases. This CDR3 spans 15 amino acids. Unmatched junction bases numbered 10, after V lost 5 bases and J lost 9 bases. The germline V gene has CDR1 SGHAT and CDR2 FQNNGV. The CDR3 nucleotides read TGTGCCAGCAGCCCTCCAGCGGGGGGGCTGGGTGAGCAGTTCTTC. Residues: CASSPPAGGLGEQFF.

V usage is TRBV9 and J usage is TRBJ2-7; D might be TRBD2 (5 bases). This CDR3 spans 16 amino acids. V lost 0 bases and J 2 bases, leaving 15 bases between the germline ends. The V gene's germline CDR1 is SGDLS and CDR2 YYNGEE. CDR3 residues: CASSVAPGSGTYEQYF. CDR3 DNA: TGTGCCAGCAGCGTAGCCCCGGGGTCGGGGACCTACGAGCAGTACTTC.

This clone was observed once. CDR3 sequence reads: CASSFESGTSGFF. In nucleotides, the CDR3 is TGCGCCAGCAGTTTCGAATCCGGGACTAGCGGGTTCTTC. This chain uses TRBV5-1 with TRBJ2-1; TRBD2 aligns across 11 bases. V shed 5 bases, J shed 15 bases, and the junction held 10 bases outside the gene matches. The CDR3 consists of 13 residues. Per germline, CDR1 SGHRS and CDR2 YFSETQ.

V gene TRBV2 combines with J gene TRBJ2-7; TRBD2 matches 8 bases. CDR1 is SNHLY and CDR2 is FYNNEI in the germline V gene. The CDR3 runs 15 residues. J gave up 6 bases and V 4 bases, and 11 bases lay outside the gene matches. The CDR3 protein is CASSGDSGNPREQYF. For the CDR3, the DNA is TGTGCCAGCAGTGGTGATAGCGGGAACCCCCGCGAGCAGTACTTC. Full variable domain (missing parts from reference TRBV2 and TRBJ2-7): EPEVTQTPSHQVTQMGQEVILRCVPISNHLYFYWYRQILGQKVEFLVSFYNNEISEKSEIFDDQFSVERPDGSNFTLKIRSTKLEDSAMYFCASSGDSGNPREQYFGPGTRLTVT.

This chain joins TRBV5-6 and TRBJ1-2, with 8 bases aligning to TRBD1. The CDR3 covers 14 residues. V shed 5 bases, J shed 7 bases, and the junction held 10 bases outside the gene matches. Per the germline V gene, CDR1 is SGHDT and CDR2 is YYEEEE. CDR3 nucleotide sequence: TGTGCCAGCAGGCGCCAACTACAGGGGGTTGGCTACACCTTC. As protein: CASRRQLQGVGYTF.

V usage is TRBV14 and J usage is TRBJ1-2, with 7 bases lining up with TRBD1. V dropped 3 bases and J dropped 7; count of bases not matched to a gene: 5. This CDR3 has 13 amino acids. The germline V gene encodes CDR1 SGHDN and CDR2 FVKESK. The CDR3 nucleotides read TGTGCCAGCAGCCAGGGACAGTTTGGTGGCTACACCTTC. Protein product: CASSQGQFGGYTF.

This sequence joins TRBV18 and TRBJ1-5, with 7 bases identical to TRBD1. The germline V gene has CDR1 KGHSH and CDR2 LQKENI. The CDR3 length is 15 residues. The V and J ends lost 3 bases and 5 bases, in that order; junction bases with no gene match: 7. This CDR3 reads CASSPQGGADQPQHF. DNA of the CDR3: TGTGCCAGCTCACCTCAGGGGGGGGCGGATCAGCCCCAGCATTTT.

The chain has TRBV11-3 and TRBJ2-3; maybe TRBD2 (5 bases). Germline V gene data show CDR1 as SGHNT and CDR2 as YENEEA. V was cut by 5 bases and J by 1 base, with 19 bases left in between. The CDR3 covers 17 residues. The CDR3 loop is CASSVTAPGGRTDTQYF. The CDR3 DNA is TGTGCCAGCAGCGTCACGGCCCCTGGCGGGCGCACAGATACGCAGTATTTT.

V and J are TRBV4-2 and TRBJ2-3; 7 positions agree with TRBD2. V lost 4 bases to trimming and J lost 4 bases; unmatched junction nucleotides: 14. This CDR3 has 17 amino acids. Germline CDR1 reads LGHNA; CDR2 reads YNFKEQ. The CDR3 spells CASSPEGGAGGADTQYF. CDR3 nucleotides: TGTGCCAGCAGCCCGGAGGGAGGGGCAGGAGGGGCAGATACGCAGTATTTT.

J is TRBJ2-1 and V is TRBV4-1, with 11 bases matching TRBD2. CDR3 length: 17 amino acids. V lost 1 base, J lost 0 bases, and 2 bases stayed unmatched. Germline-derived CDR1 and CDR2 are MGHRA and YSYEKL. CDR3 protein: CASSQVGLADSYNEQFF. Here the CDR3 DNA reads TGCGCCAGCAGCCAAGTGGGACTAGCGGACTCCTACAATGAGCAGTTCTTC.